This entry lists 28 T cell receptor beta chains sequenced from one sample in a study of T cell responses to AZD1222 COVID-19 vaccine. Only in-frame clones appear in the TCRdb table, and some are missing; sequencing was by immunoSEQ multiplex PCR. The sample records about 120,000 clones, 85% to 95% being singletons. The sequenced sample was peripheral blood, obtained on day 0 of AZD1222 vaccination. The receptors shown here come from an adult in good health.

The rearrangement joins TRBV19 to TRBJ2-1; the D gene is possibly TRBD2 (6 bases). CDR3 length: 18 amino acids. Germline-derived CDR1 and CDR2 are LNHDA and SQIVND (reference sequence). Trimming cost V 5 bases and J 0 bases, with 20 bases left between them. The CDR3 region has the DNA TGTGCCAGTAGTGGTTTCTTCGGGGGACTTAGCTCCTACAATGAGCAGTTCTTC. It encodes CASSGFFGGLSSYNEQFF.

This chain joins TRBV10-1 and TRBJ2-3, with D unresolved. Looked up from germline, CDR1 is WNHNN and CDR2 is SYGVQD (reference sequence). V was pared by 0 bases and J by 4 bases, with 11 bases between. This CDR3 region has 15 residues. Here the CDR3 reads CASSESQLFSDTQYF. The CDR3 DNA sequence: TGCGCCAGCAGTGAGTCGCAACTGTTTTCAGATACGCAGTATTTT.

The chain joins TRBV27 to TRBJ1-2, with TRBD1 matching 7 bases. The CDR3 runs 15 residues. V trimming: 4 bases; J trimming: 3 bases; junction bases outside the gene matches: 8. CDR1 is MNHEY and CDR2 is SMNVEV in the germline V gene (reference sequence). The CDR3 protein is CASSSLGQEHYGYTF. For the CDR3, the DNA is TGTGCCAGCAGTTCCCTAGGACAGGAGCACTATGGCTACACCTTC.

The chain carries TRBV7-9 and TRBJ1-1, with D unclear. V lost 5 bases, J lost 8 bases, and 12 bases lay in between. The CDR3 covers 12 residues. Per germline, CDR1 SEHNR and CDR2 FQNEAQ (reference sequence). In DNA, the CDR3 is TGTGCCAGCAGCCCCGGGTCAAGAGAAGCTTTCTTT. This encodes CASSPGSREAFF.

J is TRBJ1-2 and V is TRBV28; 7 bases are a match to TRBD1. Germline CDR1 and CDR2: MDHEN and SYDVKM. The CDR3 length is 15 residues. Germline trimming cut 8 bases from V and 3 bases from J; bases unmatched to any gene: 12. In DNA form, the CDR3 reads TGTGCCAGCGCTCTACAGGGGACTGTAGACTATGGCTACACCTTC. It encodes CASALQGTVDYGYTF.

This chain links TRBV12-3 or TRBV12-4 with TRBJ2-1; D is unclear. V was clipped by 6 bases and J by 5 bases, with 8 bases between them. The CDR3 extends over 12 amino acids. CDR3: CASSPHHNEQFF. CDR3 DNA sequence: TGTGCCAGCAGCCCCCACCACAATGAGCAGTTCTTC.

This clone was picked up one time. The rearrangement uses TRBV5-1 and TRBJ2-7; the match to TRBD1 covers 8 bases. The CDR3 runs to 14 residues. Germline CDR1 reads SGHRS; CDR2 reads YFSETQ. J lost 2 bases, V lost 0 bases, and 1 base had no gene match. As DNA, the CDR3 is TGCGCCAGCAGCTTGGCGGGACAGGCCTACGAGCAGTACTTC. Its protein is CASSLAGQAYEQYF.

The chain joins TRBV27 to TRBJ1-2, with D unresolved. V gave up 0 bases and J gave up 1 base, with 9 bases separating them. The CDR3 has 15 amino acids. Germline V lookup: CDR1 MNHEY, CDR2 SMNVEV (reference sequence). The CDR3, as DNA: TGTGCCAGCAGTTTATCACCGACCCGTAACTATGGCTACACCTTC. As protein: CASSLSPTRNYGYTF.

The count of this clone is one. The genes are TRBV27 and TRBJ1-4; D is possibly TRBD1 (6 bases). The CDR3 length is 15 residues. Germline V gene sequence: CDR1 MNHEY, CDR2 SMNVEV (reference sequence). V shed 3 bases and J shed 4 bases, with 12 bases lying between them. Here the CDR3 DNA reads TGTGCCAGCAGTTTTGGGGGGCCTGGTAATGAAAAACTGTTTTTT. Translated, it gives CASSFGGPGNEKLFF. The variable domain in full, completed from reference TRBV27 and TRBJ1-4, reads EAQVTQNPRYLITVTGKKLTVTCSQNMNHEYMSWYRQDPGLGLRQIYYSMNVEVTDKGDVPEGYKVSRKEKRNFPLILESPSPNQTSLYFCASSFGGPGNEKLFFGSGTQLSVL.

This chain joins TRBV10-1 and TRBJ1-3; TRBD1 matches 11 bases. This CDR3 contains 14 residues. Germline assignment: CDR1 WNHNN and CDR2 SYGVQD (reference sequence). V was clipped by 8 bases and J by 1 base; unmatched bases: 1. CDR3 protein: CASGTGGSGNTIYF. CDR3 nucleotide sequence: TGCGCCAGCGGGACAGGGGGTTCTGGAAACACCATATATTTT.

The V and J genes are TRBV6-4 and TRBJ2-1; D is undetermined. CDR1 and CDR2 from the germline V gene are MRHNA and SNTAGT. The CDR3 covers 13 residues. V was trimmed by 3 bases and J by 12 bases, leaving 15 bases between them. CDR3 in DNA: TGTGCCAGCAGTGAATACCCGAGCTGGGGGCAGTTCTTC. As protein: CASSEYPSWGQFF.

The chain recombines TRBV7-7 with TRBJ2-2; D is possibly TRBD1 (6 bases). V was trimmed by 2 bases and J by 4 bases, leaving 11 bases between them. Germline CDR1 reads SSHAT; CDR2 reads FNYEAQ (reference sequence). This CDR3 has 15 residues. The CDR3 region is CASSLSDRATGELFF. CDR3 nucleotides: TGTGCCAGCAGCTTATCGGACAGAGCCACCGGGGAGCTGTTTTTT.

This sequence joins TRBV5-1 and TRBJ2-5; D is unresolved. The CDR3 runs 14 residues. V was cut by 7 bases and J by 1 base, with 14 bases left in between. Germline lookup yields CDR1 SGHRS and CDR2 YFSETQ. Here the CDR3 reads CASSQRQAQETQYF. The CDR3 nucleotides read TGCGCCAGCTCCCAGAGGCAGGCCCAAGAGACCCAGTACTTC.

V usage is TRBV5-1 and J usage is TRBJ2-7; TRBD1 matches at 7 bases. The V gene's germline CDR1 is SGHRS and CDR2 YFSETQ. CDR3 length: 14 residues. Trimming cost V 3 bases and J 0 bases; bases outside gene matches: 3. CDR3 region: CASSSTGSSYEQYF. CDR3 sequence (DNA): TGCGCCAGCAGCTCGACAGGGAGCTCCTACGAGCAGTACTTC.

This clone was detected once. The chain has TRBV5-1 and TRBJ1-1; 9 bases align to TRBD1. Unmatched junction bases numbered 10, after V lost 3 bases and J lost 1 base. CDR3 size: 17 residues. CDR1 SGHRS and CDR2 YFSETQ come from the germline V gene. This chain's CDR3 is CASSSGQGMMRNTEAFF. The DNA of the CDR3 is TGCGCCAGCAGCTCCGGACAGGGGATGATGAGGAACACTGAAGCTTTCTTT.

The rearrangement joins TRBV11-3 to TRBJ2-2, with TRBD1 as a possible D gene (6 bases). V lost 5 bases, J lost 8 bases, and 15 bases lay in between. CDR1 and CDR2 (germline): SGHNT, YENEEA. The CDR3 is 14 amino acids. CDR3 sequence reads: CASSLNSGTGELFF. The CDR3 nucleotides are TGTGCCAGCAGCCTAAATTCCGGGACAGGGGAGCTGTTTTTT.

The rearrangement links TRBV19 to TRBJ2-2, with TRBD2 as a possible D gene (5 bases). The CDR3 has 13 residues. Trimming cost V 7 bases and J 4 bases, with 10 bases left between them. Germline assignment: CDR1 LNHDA and CDR2 SQIVND (reference sequence). In DNA, the CDR3 is TGTGCCAGTACCCTCGGGGTCACCGGGGAGCTGTTTTTT. This encodes CASTLGVTGELFF. The full variable domain, in which reference TRBV19 and TRBJ2-2 provide the parts outside the CDR3, is DGGITQSPKYLFRKEGQNVTLSCEQNLNHDAMYWYRQDPGQGLRLIYYSQIVNDFQKGDIAEGYSVSREKKESFPLTVTSAQKNPTAFYLCASTLGVTGELFFGEGSRLTVL.

The chain joins TRBV10-2 to TRBJ1-5; D unresolved. The CDR3 loop spans 13 amino acids. The germline V gene encodes CDR1 WSHSY and CDR2 SAAADI. V lost 2 bases to trimming and J lost 7 bases, with 9 bases between them. The CDR3 protein is CASSEGKNQPQHF. DNA for the CDR3: TGCGCCAGCAGTGAGGGGAAAAACCAGCCCCAGCATTTT.

For the CDR3, the DNA is TGTGCCACCAGCACCAACAGGGTAAAAGAGACCCAGTACTTC. Translated, it gives CATSTNRVKETQYF. This sequence joins TRBV15 and TRBJ2-5, with D possibly being TRBD1 (6 bases). The CDR3 is made up of 14 amino acids. Germline V gives CDR1 LNHNV, CDR2 YYDKDF (reference sequence). V lost 4 bases to trimming and J lost 3 bases, with 12 bases between them.

The gene calls are TRBV27 and TRBJ2-1, with D unclear. Looked up from germline, CDR1 is MNHEY and CDR2 is SMNVEV (reference sequence). The CDR3 has 13 residues. V lost 2 bases, J lost 6 bases, and 8 bases lay in between. DNA for the CDR3: TGTGCCAGCAGTTTACCAGGTCGCAATGAGCAGTTCTTC. Amino acids: CASSLPGRNEQFF.

The CDR3, as DNA: TGTGCCAGCAGCCCTCGACTGGACAATGAGCAGTTCTTC. Encoded protein: CASSPRLDNEQFF. The chain uses TRBV12-3 or TRBV12-4 and TRBJ2-1, with D uncertain. Trimming removed 6 bases from V and 5 bases from J, with 11 bases in between. The CDR3 loop spans 13 amino acids.

The chain joins TRBV6-5 to TRBJ1-4; no clear D. Per germline, CDR1 MNHEY and CDR2 SVGAGI. Trimming shortened V by 5 bases and J by 7 bases, and 17 bases separated the two germline ends. The CDR3 loop spans 15 amino acids. The CDR3 protein is CASSRKALASEKLFF. The CDR3 DNA is TGTGCCAGCAGTAGGAAAGCCCTAGCGAGTGAAAAACTGTTTTTT.

The chain combines TRBV4-1 with TRBJ1-6; 7 bases are a match to TRBD1. The CDR3 covers 15 residues. Germline V gene sequence: CDR1 MGHRA, CDR2 YSYEKL. V lost 3 bases and J lost 10; bases outside the gene matches: 9. The CDR3 DNA is TGCGCCAGCAGCCACCCATCGGGACAGTCATCACCCCTCCACTTT. Its protein product is CASSHPSGQSSPLHF.

The rearrangement joins TRBV4-1 to TRBJ1-1; D gene unclear. The V end lost 0 bases, the J end lost 0 bases, and 11 bases lay between the germline ends. The CDR3 has 16 amino acids. Per germline, CDR1 MGHRA and CDR2 YSYEKL. The CDR3 is CASSQDFGTLNTEAFF. The CDR3 coding sequence is TGCGCCAGCAGCCAAGATTTCGGAACTCTGAACACTGAAGCTTTCTTT.

This chain uses TRBV28 with TRBJ1-4, with D unresolved. Trimming cost V 6 bases and J 5 bases, with 19 bases left between them. Germline V gives CDR1 MDHEN, CDR2 SYDVKM. CDR3 size: 16 residues. For the CDR3, the DNA is TGTGCCAGCAGAACACCCAAAGGCAGTGCGAATGAAAAACTGTTTTTT. Its translation is CASRTPKGSANEKLFF.

This chain joins TRBV9 and TRBJ2-3; TRBD2 might be the D (6 bases). Germline V gene lookup returns CDR1 SGDLS and CDR2 YYNGEE. The CDR3 totals 15 residues. The V end lost 0 bases, the J end lost 5 bases, and 13 bases lay between the germline ends. CDR3: CASSVGSGQVDTQYF. The CDR3 coding sequence is TGTGCCAGCAGCGTAGGCAGCGGGCAGGTAGATACGCAGTATTTT.

The rearrangement links TRBV28 to TRBJ2-4, with D hard to call. The CDR3 loop spans 17 amino acids. V lost 5 bases, J lost 5 bases, and 22 bases lay in between. Germline CDR1 is MDHEN and CDR2 is SYDVKM. The CDR3 region is CASSITRWDYNQNIQYF. In DNA form, the CDR3 reads TGTGCCAGCAGTATTACCAGGTGGGATTATAATCAAAACATTCAGTACTTC.

This rearrangement joins TRBV19 to TRBJ2-5; maybe TRBD1 (7 bases). The CDR3 totals 14 residues. The germline V gene has CDR1 LNHDA and CDR2 SQIVND (reference sequence). The ends were cut back, 3 bases at V and 2 bases at J, with 10 bases in the middle. The DNA for the CDR3 is TGTGCCAGTAGTATGTCAGGGGGGCAAGAGACCCAGTACTTC. Its protein product is CASSMSGGQETQYF.